The clone carrying this T cell receptor (beta chain) is labeled as medium-sized. The size of this beta chain means little, since it is a stray read in a library made for alpha chains. This sample is part of a study of spatial heterogeneity in lung cancer. On the study more broadly: Alpha-chain sequences were consistently detected less often than beta-chain sequences.

Sample time point: sample taken at primary tumor resection. There were 70 to 80 donors, all of them untreated patients with early-stage non-small cell lung cancer. Tumor, nontumor lung or frozen PBMC supplied whole RNA, sequenced without sorting. TCR cDNA molecules were tagged individually, and each one carried a unique molecular identifier. TCRdb ran MiXCR on the 5' RACE reads and lists one entry per CDR3 protein. The sample lists about 3,300 distinct CDR3 sequences; around 3.5% were seen once. The sequencing here drew on lung tissue, taken at surgery. This TCR was sampled from a human donor with early-stage non-small cell lung cancer.

For the CDR3, the DNA is TGCGCCAGCAGCCCCTCCGGGGGCTACGAGCAGTACTTC. Translating it yields CASSPSGGYEQYF. The V and J genes are TRBV4-3 and TRBJ2-7, with a possible D match to TRBD2 (6 bases). There are 13 residues in the CDR3. From germline, CDR1 is LGHNA and CDR2 YSLEER. V lost 4 bases, J lost 3 bases, and 10 bases lay in between.